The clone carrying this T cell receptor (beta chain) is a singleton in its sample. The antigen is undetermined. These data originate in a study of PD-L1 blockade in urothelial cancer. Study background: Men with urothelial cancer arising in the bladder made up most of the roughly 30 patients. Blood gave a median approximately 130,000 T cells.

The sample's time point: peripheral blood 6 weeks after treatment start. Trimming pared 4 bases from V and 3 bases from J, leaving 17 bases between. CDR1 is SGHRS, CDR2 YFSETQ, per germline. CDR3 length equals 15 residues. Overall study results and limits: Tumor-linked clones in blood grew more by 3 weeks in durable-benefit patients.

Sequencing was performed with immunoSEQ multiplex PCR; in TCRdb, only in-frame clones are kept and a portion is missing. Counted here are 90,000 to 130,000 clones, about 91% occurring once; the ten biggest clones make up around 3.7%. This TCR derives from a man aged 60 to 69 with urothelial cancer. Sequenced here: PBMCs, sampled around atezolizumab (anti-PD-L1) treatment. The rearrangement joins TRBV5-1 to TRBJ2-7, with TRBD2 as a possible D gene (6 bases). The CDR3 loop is CASSVQTGEGYEQYF. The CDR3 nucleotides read TGCGCCAGCAGCGTGCAGACGGGGGAAGGCTACGAGCAGTACTTC.